One TCR beta chain is described in this entry. The antigen remains undetermined. Data came from immunoSEQ multiplex PCR; TCRdb stores just in-frame clones and leaves some out. The repertoire holds about 79,000 clones, with approximately 85% as singletons. The sample belongs to a study of OX40 agonist ivuxolimab in advanced cancers. As for the study in general: The diagnoses of dose-escalation patients were hepatocellular carcinoma, melanoma, renal cell or head and neck cancer. Study findings and constraints: Specificity for antigen went undetermined in the expanded peripheral T cells.

The receptor's source is an adult with an advanced solid tumor such as melanoma, head and neck, liver or kidney cancer. The sample consisted of CD4+ or CD8+ T cells sorted from blood, taken in a trial of the OX40 agonist ivuxolimab.

CDR3 residues: CASSLGGANEQFF. The CDR3, as DNA: TGTGCCAGCAGCTTAGGTGGGGCCAATGAGCAGTTCTTC. This chain connects TRBV11-2 to TRBJ2-1, with TRBD1 as a possible D gene (5 bases). This CDR3 is 13 amino acids long. The germline CDR1 and CDR2 sequences are SGHAT and FQNNGV. Trimming removed 1 base from V and 6 bases from J, with 7 bases in between.